What follows is one T cell receptor (beta chain) and its context. Deletions cut 3 bases from V and 6 bases from J, with 11 bases between. Germline values: CDR1 LNHDA, CDR2 SQIVND (reference sequence). This CDR3 comprises 13 residues. Sequenced by immunoSEQ multiplex PCR; TCRdb stores in-frame clones only, minus some. The sample records about 2,100,000 clones, approximately 94% being singletons. The sample comes from a study of shared clonotypes between healthy human individuals. Study information: The study used three CD4 naive, three CD4 memory, two CD8 naive and one CD8 memory plate per donor.

Naive CD8 cells comprised CD45RO-negative, CCR7-positively selected cells, excluding terminally differentiated effector memory CD45RA+ cells. The receptor was derived from a man aged 18 to 30 in good health. Some clones in this sample may be carry-over from other donors' samples. Sequenced: naive CD8+ T cells from PBMCs. The chain recombines TRBV19 with TRBJ1-1, with D perhaps matching TRBD1 (6 bases). CDR3 region: CASSIWGAAEAFF. For the CDR3, the DNA is TGTGCCAGTAGTATCTGGGGGGCCGCTGAAGCTTTCTTT.